This note documents a single T cell receptor (beta chain) sequence. The data are from a study of technical replicates of blood from a handful of donors. Only in-frame clones appear in the TCRdb table, and some are missing; sequencing was by immunoSEQ multiplex PCR. The sample yields tens of thousands of clones, nearly 97% seen once. Germline V gene sequence: CDR1 SGHDT, CDR2 YYEEEE. This CDR3 contains 13 residues. Trimming removed 3 bases at V and 10 bases at J, with 16 bases between. The chain combines TRBV5-6 with TRBJ1-2, with D perhaps TRBD1 (6 bases). The receptor was derived from a human donor in good health. The sequencing input was T cells isolated from PBMCs. The CDR3: CASSSNRVGAYTF. CDR3 DNA sequence: TGTGCCAGCAGCTCCAACAGAGTGGGGGCCTACACCTTC.